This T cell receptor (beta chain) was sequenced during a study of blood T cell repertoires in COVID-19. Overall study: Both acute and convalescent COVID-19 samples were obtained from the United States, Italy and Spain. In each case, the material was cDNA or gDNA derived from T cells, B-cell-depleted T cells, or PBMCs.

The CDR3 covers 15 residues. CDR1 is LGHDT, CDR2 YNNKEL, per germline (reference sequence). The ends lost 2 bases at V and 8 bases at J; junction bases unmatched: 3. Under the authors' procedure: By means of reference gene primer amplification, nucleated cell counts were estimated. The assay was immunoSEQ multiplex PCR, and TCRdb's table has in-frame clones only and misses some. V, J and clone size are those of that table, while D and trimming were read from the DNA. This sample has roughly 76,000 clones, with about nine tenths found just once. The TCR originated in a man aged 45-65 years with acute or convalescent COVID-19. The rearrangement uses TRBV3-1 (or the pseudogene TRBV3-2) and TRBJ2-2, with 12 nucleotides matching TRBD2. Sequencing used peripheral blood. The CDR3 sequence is CASSQRTSGMGELFF. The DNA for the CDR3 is TGTGCCAGCAGCCAACGGACTAGCGGGATGGGGGAGCTGTTTTTT.